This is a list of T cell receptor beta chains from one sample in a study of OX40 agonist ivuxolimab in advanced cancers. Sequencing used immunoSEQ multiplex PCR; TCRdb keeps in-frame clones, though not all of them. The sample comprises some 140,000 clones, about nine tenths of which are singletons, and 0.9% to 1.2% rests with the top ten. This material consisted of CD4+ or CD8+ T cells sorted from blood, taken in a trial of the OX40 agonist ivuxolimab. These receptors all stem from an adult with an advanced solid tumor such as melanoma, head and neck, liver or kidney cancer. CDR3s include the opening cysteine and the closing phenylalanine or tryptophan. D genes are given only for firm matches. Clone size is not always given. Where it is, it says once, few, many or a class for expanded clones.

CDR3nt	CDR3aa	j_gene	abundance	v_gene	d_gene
TGTGCCAGCAGGACTCAGGGGTGGGACTACGAGCAGTACTTC	CASRTQGWDYEQYF	TRBJ2-7	NA	TRBV6-1	NA
TGTGCCAGCAGCTTAGTCTGGGACAGGGATCAGCCCCAGCATTTT	CASSLVWDRDQPQHF	TRBJ1-5	NA	TRBV7-8	TRBD1
TGTGCCAGCAGTGAATTAGGTGTCTCTTCAGATACGCAGTATTTT	CASSELGVSSDTQYF	TRBJ2-3	NA	TRBV6-1	NA
TGCGCCAGCAGCTTACGTCTAGCGGGGAACCAAGAGACCCAGTACTTC	CASSLRLAGNQETQYF	TRBJ2-5	few	TRBV5-1	TRBD2
TGTGCCAGCAGTTATCCAGCGGGTGAGTCCGAGCAGTACTTC	CASSYPAGESEQYF	TRBJ2-7	NA	TRBV28	NA
TGTGCCAGCAGTTACGCCGGGACTCAGGCCGAGGAGCTGTTTTTT	CASSYAGTQAEELFF	TRBJ2-2	NA	TRBV6-6	NA
TGTGCCAGCAGCGTAACGGGAGGACGAGGGGACTACGAGCAGTACTTC	CASSVTGGRGDYEQYF	TRBJ2-7	once	TRBV9	TRBD2
TGTGCCAGCAGCTTAGTGCGGCAGGGGGAAGCTTTCTTT	CASSLVRQGEAFF	TRBJ1-1	once	TRBV7-9	NA
TGTGCCAGCTCCCTCGACAGGCAGGCGAGACTGTTTTTT	CASSLDRQARLFF	TRBJ1-4	once	TRBV18	NA
TGTGCCAGCTCACAAATAAGAAATGAGCAGTTCTTC	CASSQIRNEQFF	TRBJ2-1	NA	TRBV18	NA
TGTGCCAGCAGTTTGGGGCAGCGCACCGGGGAGCTGTTTTTT	CASSLGQRTGELFF	TRBJ2-2	NA	TRBV28	NA